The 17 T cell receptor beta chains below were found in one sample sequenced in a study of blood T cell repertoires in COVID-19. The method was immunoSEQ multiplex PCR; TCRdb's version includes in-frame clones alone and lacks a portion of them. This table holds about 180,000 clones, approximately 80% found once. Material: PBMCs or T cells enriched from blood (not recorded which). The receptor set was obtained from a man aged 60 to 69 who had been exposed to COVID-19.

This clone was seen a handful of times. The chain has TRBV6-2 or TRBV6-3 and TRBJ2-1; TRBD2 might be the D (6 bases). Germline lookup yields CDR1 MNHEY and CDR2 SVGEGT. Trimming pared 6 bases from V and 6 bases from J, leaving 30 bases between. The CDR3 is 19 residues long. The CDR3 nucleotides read TGTGCCAGCAGCTCGGCCCTTTTTGGAGGGAAGAGTCGAGGCAATGAGCAGTTCTTC. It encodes CASSSALFGGKSRGNEQFF.

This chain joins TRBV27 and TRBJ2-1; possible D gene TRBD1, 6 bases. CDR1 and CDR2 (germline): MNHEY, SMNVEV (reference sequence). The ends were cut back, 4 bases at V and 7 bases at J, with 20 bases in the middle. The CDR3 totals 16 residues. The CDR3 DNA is TGTGCCAGCAGTTCCACCCCTTCCTACAGGGTAAATGAGCAGTTCTTC. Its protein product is CASSSTPSYRVNEQFF.

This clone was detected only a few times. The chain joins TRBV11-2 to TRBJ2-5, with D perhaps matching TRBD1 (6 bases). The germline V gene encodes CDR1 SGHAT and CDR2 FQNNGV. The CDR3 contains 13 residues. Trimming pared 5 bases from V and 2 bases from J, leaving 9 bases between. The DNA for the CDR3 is TGTGCCAGCAGCCGGGACATTCAAGAGACCCAGTACTTC. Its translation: CASSRDIQETQYF.

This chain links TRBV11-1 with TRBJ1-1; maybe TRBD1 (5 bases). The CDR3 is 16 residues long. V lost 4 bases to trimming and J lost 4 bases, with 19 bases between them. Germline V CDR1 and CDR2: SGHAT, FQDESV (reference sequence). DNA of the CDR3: TGTGCCAGCAGCTATTTAGCCTCAGGGTGGGTCACTGAAGCTTTCTTT. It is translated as CASSYLASGWVTEAFF.

CDR3 in amino acids: CASSQAGAPYEQYF. Here the CDR3 DNA reads TGTGCCAGCAGCCAAGCGGGAGCTCCCTACGAGCAGTACTTC. V is TRBV3-1 (or the pseudogene TRBV3-2) and J is TRBJ2-7, with D possibly being TRBD2 (6 bases). The CDR3 is 14 amino acids. Trimming took 1 base from V and 2 from J, leaving 9 bases between them. From germline, CDR1 is LGHDT and CDR2 YNNKEL (reference sequence).

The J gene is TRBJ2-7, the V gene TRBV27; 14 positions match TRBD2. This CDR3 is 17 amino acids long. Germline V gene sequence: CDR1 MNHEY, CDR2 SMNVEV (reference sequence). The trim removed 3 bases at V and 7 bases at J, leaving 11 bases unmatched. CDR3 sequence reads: CASSFLGLAGAQGEQYF. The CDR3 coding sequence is TGTGCCAGCAGTTTCCTGGGACTAGCGGGAGCCCAGGGGGAGCAGTACTTC.

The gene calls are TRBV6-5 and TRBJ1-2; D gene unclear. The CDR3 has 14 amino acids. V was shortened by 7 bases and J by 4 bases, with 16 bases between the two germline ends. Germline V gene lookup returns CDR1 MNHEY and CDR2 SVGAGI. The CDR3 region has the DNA TGTGCCAGCAAAATGAGGTTGGTGGGCTATGGCTACACCTTC. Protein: CASKMRLVGYGYTF.

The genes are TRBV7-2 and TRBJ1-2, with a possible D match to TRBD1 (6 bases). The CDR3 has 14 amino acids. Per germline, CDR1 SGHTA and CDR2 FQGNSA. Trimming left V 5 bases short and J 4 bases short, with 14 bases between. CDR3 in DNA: TGTGCCAGCAGCCTAGGTGACAGGCTCTATGGCTACACCTTC. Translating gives CASSLGDRLYGYTF.

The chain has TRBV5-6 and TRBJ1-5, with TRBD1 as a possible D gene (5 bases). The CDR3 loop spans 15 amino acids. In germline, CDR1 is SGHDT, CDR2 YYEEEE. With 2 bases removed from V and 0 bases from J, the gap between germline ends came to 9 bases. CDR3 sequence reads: CASSLRQISNQPQHF. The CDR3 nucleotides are TGTGCCAGCAGCTTAAGACAGATTAGCAATCAGCCCCAGCATTTT.

This chain's CDR3 is CASTREGRAGGAYEQYF. The CDR3 DNA reads as TGCGCCAGCACCCGCGAGGGGAGGGCTGGAGGGGCCTACGAGCAGTACTTC. V gene TRBV5-1 combines with J gene TRBJ2-7; 7 bases fit TRBD2. The J segment lost 2 bases and the V segment lost 6 bases, leaving 17 bases of the junction unmatched. This CDR3 comprises 17 residues. CDR1 is SGHRS, CDR2 YFSETQ, per germline.

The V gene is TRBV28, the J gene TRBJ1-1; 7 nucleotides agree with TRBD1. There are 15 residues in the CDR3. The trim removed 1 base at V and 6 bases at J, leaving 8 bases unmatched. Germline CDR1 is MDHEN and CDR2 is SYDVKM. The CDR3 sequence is CASSLYPGGFPEAFF. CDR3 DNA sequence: TGTGCCAGCAGTTTATATCCAGGGGGGTTTCCTGAAGCTTTCTTT.

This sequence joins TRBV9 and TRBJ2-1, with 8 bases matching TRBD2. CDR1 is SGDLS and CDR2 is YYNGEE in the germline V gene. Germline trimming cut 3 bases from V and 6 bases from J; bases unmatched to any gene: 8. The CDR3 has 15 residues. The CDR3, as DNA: TGTGCCAGCAGCGCGGGAGGGGGGACTAGCAATGAGCAGTTCTTC. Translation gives CASSAGGGTSNEQFF.

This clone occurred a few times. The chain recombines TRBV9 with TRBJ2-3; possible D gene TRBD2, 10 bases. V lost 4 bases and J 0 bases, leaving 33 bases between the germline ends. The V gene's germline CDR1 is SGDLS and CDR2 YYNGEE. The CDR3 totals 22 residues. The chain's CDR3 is CASSLRGQGPSGGYSSTDTQYF. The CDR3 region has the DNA TGTGCCAGCAGCTTAAGGGGACAGGGTCCTAGCGGGGGTTACTCTAGCACAGATACGCAGTATTTT.

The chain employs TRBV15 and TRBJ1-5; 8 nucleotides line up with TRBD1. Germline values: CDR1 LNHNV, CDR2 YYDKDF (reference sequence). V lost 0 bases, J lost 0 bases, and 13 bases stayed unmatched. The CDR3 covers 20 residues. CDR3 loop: CATSRDWVPGQVLSNQPQHF. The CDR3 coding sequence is TGTGCCACCAGCAGAGATTGGGTACCGGGACAGGTGCTTAGCAATCAGCCCCAGCATTTT.

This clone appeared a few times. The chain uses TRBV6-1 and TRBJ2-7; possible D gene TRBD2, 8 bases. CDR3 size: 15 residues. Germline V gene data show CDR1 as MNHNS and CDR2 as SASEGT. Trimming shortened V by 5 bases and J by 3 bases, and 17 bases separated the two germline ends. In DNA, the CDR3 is TGTGCCAGCAGTCCACTCGGGGGGGACAGCTACGAGCAGTACTTC. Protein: CASSPLGGDSYEQYF.

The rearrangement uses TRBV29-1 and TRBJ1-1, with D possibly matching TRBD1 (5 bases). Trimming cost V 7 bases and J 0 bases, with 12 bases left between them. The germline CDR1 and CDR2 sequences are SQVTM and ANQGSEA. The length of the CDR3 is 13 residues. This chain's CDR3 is CSAHRFLNTEAFF. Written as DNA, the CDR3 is TGCAGCGCCCACAGGTTTTTGAACACTGAAGCTTTCTTT.

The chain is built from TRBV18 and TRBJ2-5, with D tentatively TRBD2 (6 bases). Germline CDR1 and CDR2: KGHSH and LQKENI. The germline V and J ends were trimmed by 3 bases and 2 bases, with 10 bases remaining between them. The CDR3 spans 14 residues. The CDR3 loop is CASSPLARQETQYF. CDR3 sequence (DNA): TGTGCCAGCTCACCCCTAGCGAGGCAAGAGACCCAGTACTTC.